The 12 T cell receptor beta chains below were found in one sample sequenced in a study of cytomegalovirus exposure and HLA in healthy donors. The protocol was immunoSEQ multiplex PCR, while the TCRdb copy is restricted to in-frame clones and leaves out a portion. This sample has 200,000 or so clones; 84% occur once, and the top ten carry more than 6.5%. The sequenced sample was PBMCs. These receptors were obtained from a young man in good health and CMV-seropositive.

This sequence joins TRBV4-3 and TRBJ2-7; TRBD2 matches at 10 bases. The ends lost 4 bases at V and 5 bases at J; junction bases unmatched: 8. The germline gives CDR1 LGHNA, CDR2 YSLEER. This CDR3 is built from 15 residues. The CDR3 DNA reads as TGCGCCAGCAGCCGGAGGTCTAGCGGGAGTAACGAGCAGTACTTC. This gives the protein CASSRRSSGSNEQYF.

The gene calls are TRBV6-6 and TRBJ2-7; D may be TRBD2 (5 bases). This CDR3 is 13 amino acids long. Trimming took off 6 bases at V and 2 bases at J, with 11 bases between the two ends. The germline gives CDR1 MNHNY, CDR2 SVGAGI (reference sequence). DNA for the CDR3: TGTGCCAGCAGGACAAGGACTGCCTACGAGCAGTACTTC. This encodes CASRTRTAYEQYF.

The chain links TRBV2 to TRBJ2-5, with D tentatively TRBD2 (6 bases). The CDR3 has 15 residues. V lost 2 bases and J 5 bases, leaving 15 bases between the germline ends. CDR1 and CDR2 (germline): SNHLY, FYNNEI. CDR3 loop: CASSEIGGAGETQYF. The CDR3 coding sequence is TGTGCCAGCAGTGAAATTGGAGGGGCGGGGGAGACCCAGTACTTC. Variable domain in full (rest from reference TRBV2 and TRBJ2-5): EPEVTQTPSHQVTQMGQEVILRCVPISNHLYFYWYRQILGQKVEFLVSFYNNEISEKSEIFDDQFSVERPDGSNFTLKIRSTKLEDSAMYFCASSEIGGAGETQYFGPGTRLLVL.

This sequence joins TRBV14 and TRBJ2-5; TRBD2 agrees at 8 bases. This CDR3 region has 16 residues. Germline CDR1 is SGHDN and CDR2 is FVKESK. With V trimmed by 3 bases and J by 5 bases, 11 bases remained unmatched. The CDR3 DNA sequence: TGTGCCAGCAGCCATTGGGGTAGCGGGGTTCAGGAGACCCAGTACTTC. It encodes CASSHWGSGVQETQYF. Full variable domain (rest looked up from reference TRBV14 and TRBJ2-5): EAGVTQFPSHSVIEKGQTVTLRCDPISGHDNLYWYRRVMGKEIKFLLHFVKESKQDESGMPNNRFLAERTGGTYSTLKVQPAELEDSGVYFCASSHWGSGVQETQYFGPGTRLLVL.

V gene TRBV29-1 combines with J gene TRBJ1-1; the match to TRBD1 covers 8 bases. CDR3 size: 14 residues. The germline gives CDR1 SQVTM, CDR2 ANQGSEA. Germline trimming cut 8 bases from V and 1 base from J; bases unmatched to any gene: 9. The CDR3 is CSSGQGGANTEAFF. The CDR3 DNA follows: TGCAGCTCCGGACAGGGAGGGGCGAACACTGAAGCTTTCTTT. Combining the CDR3 with reference TRBV29-1 and TRBJ1-1 gives the whole variable domain SAVISQKPSRDICQRGTSLTIQCQVDSQVTMMFWYRQQPGQSLTLIATANQGSEATYESGFVIDKFPISRPNLTFSTLTVSNMSPEDSSIYLCSSGQGGANTEAFFGQGTRLTVV.

The chain recombines TRBV28 with TRBJ2-1; the match to TRBD2 covers 10 bases. This CDR3 is built from 14 residues. Germline CDR1 reads MDHEN; CDR2 reads SYDVKM. With V trimmed by 3 bases and J by 9 bases, 5 bases remained unmatched. CDR3 in DNA: TGTGCCAGCAGTTTCCTAGCGGGAGCGGGTGAGCAGTTCTTC. It yields the protein CASSFLAGAGEQFF.

V gene TRBV4-3 combines with J gene TRBJ2-3; D is uncertain. Germline V CDR1 and CDR2: LGHNA, YSLEER. CDR3 length: 16 residues. Trimming removed 0 bases from V and 3 bases from J, with 13 bases in between. The CDR3 bases are TGCGCCAGCAGCCAAGATATGACACTTAGTACAGATACGCAGTATTTT. Its translation is CASSQDMTLSTDTQYF.

The chain employs TRBV7-6 and TRBJ2-1, with unresolved D. Trimming left V 4 bases short and J 8 bases short, with 9 bases between. CDR1 is SGHVS, CDR2 FNYEAQ, per germline. The CDR3 runs to 12 residues. CDR3 protein: CASSSSADEQFF. CDR3 nucleotide sequence: TGTGCCAGCAGCTCATCGGCGGATGAGCAGTTCTTC.

V is TRBV29-1 and J is TRBJ1-1; D is perhaps TRBD1 (5 bases). The CDR3 consists of 14 residues. In germline, CDR1 is SQVTM, CDR2 ANQGSEA. Trimming shortened V by 5 bases and J by 5 bases, and 18 bases separated the two germline ends. In nucleotides, the CDR3 is TGCAGCGTTCACGAAAGCAGGGTCGGAACTGAAGCTTTCTTT. Its translation: CSVHESRVGTEAFF.

The chain has TRBV6-5 and TRBJ2-3; a possible D gene is TRBD2 (5 bases). The length of the CDR3 is 15 residues. The germline V gene encodes CDR1 MNHEY and CDR2 SVGAGI. Between the trimmed V and J ends, which lost 2 bases and 6 bases, there was a span of 15 bases. CDR3 DNA sequence: TGTGCCAGCAGTTACGAGTGGGAGACGTCCGATACGCAGTATTTT. Residues: CASSYEWETSDTQYF.

This chain uses TRBV28 with TRBJ1-3; D possibly corresponds to TRBD1 (6 bases). The germline V gene encodes CDR1 MDHEN and CDR2 SYDVKM. Deletions cut 2 bases from V and 2 bases from J, with 7 bases between. The CDR3 covers 14 residues. The CDR3 is CASSLQGTGNTIYF. DNA for the CDR3: TGTGCCAGCAGTTTACAGGGGACTGGAAACACCATATATTTT.

CDR3 amino acids: CASSYGQGSDTQYF. The CDR3 DNA reads TGTGCCAGCAGTTACGGACAGGGGTCAGATACGCAGTATTTT. The rearrangement links TRBV27 to TRBJ2-3, with TRBD1 matching over 9 bases. CDR1 MNHEY and CDR2 SMNVEV come from the germline V gene (reference sequence). After removal of 4 bases from V and 4 bases from J, the junction contained 3 bases not matched to a gene. The CDR3 covers 14 residues.